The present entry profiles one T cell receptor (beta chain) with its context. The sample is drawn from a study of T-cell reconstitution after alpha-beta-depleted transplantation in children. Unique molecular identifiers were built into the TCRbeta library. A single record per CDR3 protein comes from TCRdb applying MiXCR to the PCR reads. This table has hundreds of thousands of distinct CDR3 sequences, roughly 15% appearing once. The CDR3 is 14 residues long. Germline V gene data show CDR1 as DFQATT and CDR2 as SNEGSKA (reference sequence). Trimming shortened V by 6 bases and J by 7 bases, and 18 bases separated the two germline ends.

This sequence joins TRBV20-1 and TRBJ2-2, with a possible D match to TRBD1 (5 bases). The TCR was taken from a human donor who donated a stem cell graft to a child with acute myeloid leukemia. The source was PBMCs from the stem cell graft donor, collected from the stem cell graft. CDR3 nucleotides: TGCAGTGCCCTGGGGCCTGCAGGAGTCGGGGAGCTGTTTTTT. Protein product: CSALGPAGVGELFF.